One and the same sample provided the 8 T cell receptor beta chains below, sequenced in a study of cytomegalovirus exposure and HLA in healthy donors (dated by TCRdb to about 2017). Libraries were prepared through the immunoSEQ multiplex PCR assay. The immuneACCESS repertoire file appears here via TCRdb, limited to in-frame rearrangements. These files lack a portion of the clones; in checked studies, under half of the deficit traces to unresolved V genes, and the cause of the others is not known. The sample has some 170,000 clones on record, 86% of them singletons. The ten most abundant clones make up approximately 2.4% of the sample. The material sequenced was PBMCs. These receptors were taken from a man between 18 and 29 years old in good health and CMV-seropositive.

The V gene is TRBV18, the J gene TRBJ1-2, with D unclear. Trimming pared 0 bases from V and 0 bases from J, leaving 5 bases between. The CDR3 contains 14 residues. Germline V gene data show CDR1 as KGHSH and CDR2 as LQKENI. The chain's CDR3 is CASSPPRPNYGYTF. CDR3 coding DNA: TGTGCCAGCTCACCACCGAGGCCTAACTATGGCTACACCTTC.

The chain uses TRBV11-3 and TRBJ2-2; no firm D call. The CDR3 contains 12 residues. The V and J ends lost 5 bases and 7 bases respectively, with 8 bases between them. Germline V gene data show CDR1 as SGHNT and CDR2 as YENEEA. The CDR3 nucleotides are TGTGCCAGCAGCCGGCAGGTCGGGGAGCTGTTTTTT. As protein: CASSRQVGELFF.

The V gene is TRBV13, the J gene TRBJ2-7; 8 positions agree with TRBD1. The V and J ends lost 5 bases and 2 bases, in that order; junction bases with no gene match: 8. This CDR3 region has 15 residues. Germline loops: CDR1 PRHDT, CDR2 FYEKMQ (reference sequence). The CDR3 nucleotides read TGTGCCAGCAGCCCCCGGGACAGGTCGGCCTACGAGCAGTACTTC. It codes for CASSPRDRSAYEQYF. The complete variable domain, with remaining parts taken from reference TRBV13 and TRBJ2-7, reads AAGVIQSPRHLIKEKRETATLKCYPIPRHDTVYWYQQGPGQDPQFLISFYEKMQSDKGSIPDRFSAQQFSDYHSELNMSSLELGDSALYFCASSPRDRSAYEQYFGPGTRLTVT.

V and J are TRBV11-2 and TRBJ1-6, with D perhaps TRBD1 (6 bases). The CDR3 has 15 amino acids. Germline lookup yields CDR1 SGHAT and CDR2 FQNNGV. The V and J ends lost 5 bases and 7 bases respectively, with 15 bases between them. This chain's CDR3 is CASSADGTLNSPLHF. The CDR3 DNA reads as TGTGCCAGCAGCGCTGACGGGACACTAAATTCACCCCTCCACTTT.

J is TRBJ2-3 and V is TRBV28; 8 bases are shared with TRBD2. From germline, CDR1 is MDHEN and CDR2 SYDVKM. This CDR3 region has 14 residues. The junction had 4 bases not matched to a gene; V was cut back by 3 bases and J by 5 bases. CDR3 nucleotides: TGTGCCAGCAGTTTTAGCGGGAAAGGAGATACGCAGTATTTT. Translating gives CASSFSGKGDTQYF.

This chain joins TRBV2 and TRBJ1-1; possibly TRBD1 for D (5 bases). V dropped 8 bases and J dropped 1 base, with 14 bases sitting between them. Germline values: CDR1 SNHLY, CDR2 FYNNEI. The CDR3 is made up of 14 amino acids. The CDR3 DNA is TGTGCCAGCGACGTAGGACATCCGAACACTGAAGCTTTCTTT. Translated: CASDVGHPNTEAFF.

In its sample, this clone was seen once. Within the sample, other DNA sequences also encode this same CDR3. V and J are TRBV5-1 and TRBJ1-3; D is uncertain. CDR3 size: 14 residues. Trimming cost V 0 bases and J 0 bases, with 4 bases left between them. Germline loops: CDR1 SGHRS, CDR2 YFSETQ. In nucleotides, the CDR3 is TGCGCCAGCAGCTTGGACAGCTCTGGAAACACCATATATTTT. Translation: CASSLDSSGNTIYF.

The genes are TRBV4-2 and TRBJ2-1, with unresolved D. Trimming took off 5 bases at V and 4 bases at J, with 12 bases between the two ends. Germline V CDR1 and CDR2: LGHNA, YNFKEQ. CDR3 length: 14 residues. CDR3 bases: TGTGCCAGCAGCTCCCTTCTTCTTTACAATGAGCAGTTCTTC. Translation: CASSSLLLYNEQFF.